The sequence of this TCR beta chain was determined in a study of blood T cell repertoires in COVID-19. The protocol was immunoSEQ multiplex PCR, while the TCRdb copy is restricted to in-frame clones and leaves out a portion. The sample includes about 120,000 clones, roughly 75% of them seen just once. The V segment lost 5 bases and the J segment 8 bases; nucleotides outside the gene matches: 10. There are 14 residues in the CDR3. Per germline, CDR1 KGHDR and CDR2 SFDVKD. This TCR came from a man in his 60s with active or convalescent COVID-19. This chain joins TRBV24-1 and TRBJ1-2, with TRBD1 matching 7 bases. Material for sequencing was peripheral blood. The CDR3 region is CATSAGTAARGYTF. In DNA form, the CDR3 reads TGTGCCACCAGTGCTGGGACAGCCGCAAGGGGCTACACCTTC.